Sequencing of this T cell receptor (beta chain) was carried out in a study of CD8 T cells in ankylosing spondylitis. Findings of the study overall: Some motif variants were previously reported in reactive arthritis synovial fluid and blood. A TCR beta motif of eight highly homologous variants appeared characteristic of ankylosing spondylitis blood.

One entry per CDR3 protein, called by TCRdb with MiXCR from the 5' RACE reads. The profile covers about 540,000 distinct CDR3 sequences, with roughly 13% appearing a single time and about 6.5% taken by the ten largest. As concerns this clonotype: The antigen is not known.

V lost 3 bases and J lost 6, with 12 bases in between. The length of the CDR3 is 14 residues. The TCR comes from a male donor with ankylosing spondylitis. The sequenced sample was blood, either unsorted or a sorted T cell fraction (not recorded which). V gene TRBV12-3 or TRBV12-4 combines with J gene TRBJ2-1; D is unresolved. The CDR3 nucleotides read TGTGCCAGCAGTTTTGCGTTATCGAGCAATGAGCAGTTCTTC. This translates into CASSFALSSNEQFF.